Presented here are 18 T cell receptor beta chains from one specimen sequenced in a study of CD8 T cells in ankylosing spondylitis (dated by TCRdb to about 2017). Library generation was performed with 5' RACE. The run used an Illumina HiSeq 2500. Through fastp at Q25 and MiXCR, TCRdb rebuilt clones from the public reads, retaining in-frame beta chains. When rows share a CDR3 protein, they turn into one entry using the most common DNA and genes. The sample table lists about 140,000 distinct CDR3 sequences, under 35% of them with a count of one. Jointly, the top ten make up about 5.5% of the sample. Source material: synovial fluid, either unsorted or a sorted T cell fraction (not recorded which). Receptors originate from a male donor with ankylosing spondylitis.

The chain joins TRBV2 to TRBJ1-2, with 9 bases matching TRBD1. Germline assignment: CDR1 SNHLY and CDR2 FYNNEI. This CDR3 contains 13 residues. The V gene end was trimmed by 6 bases and the J gene end by 7 bases; junction bases not matched to a gene: 6. CDR3 sequence reads: CASSGQGISGYTF. In DNA, the CDR3 is TGTGCCAGCAGCGGACAGGGGATTAGTGGCTACACCTTC. The variable domain in full, completed from reference TRBV2 and TRBJ1-2, reads EPEVTQTPSHQVTQMGQEVILRCVPISNHLYFYWYRQILGQKVEFLVSFYNNEISEKSEIFDDQFSVERPDGSNFTLKIRSTKLEDSAMYFCASSGQGISGYTFGSGTRLTVV.

This clonotype was seen repeatedly, ten times or more. The V call is TRBV6-1, the J call TRBJ1-5; maybe TRBD1 (5 bases). CDR1 and CDR2 (germline): MNHNS, SASEGT. This CDR3 is 15 amino acids long. Deletions cut 6 bases from V and 0 bases from J, with 12 bases between. CDR3 protein: CASRPDGTSNQPQHF. The CDR3 coding sequence is TGTGCCAGCAGACCGGACGGGACTAGCAATCAGCCCCAGCATTTT.

The V call is TRBV7-2, the J call TRBJ1-4; D is ambiguous. This CDR3 is 15 amino acids long. Germline loops: CDR1 SGHTA, CDR2 FQGNSA. V was pared by 6 bases and J by 3 bases, with 14 bases between. The CDR3 spells CASRPGVGANEKLFF. The DNA of the CDR3 is TGTGCCAGCAGACCTGGAGTCGGGGCTAATGAAAAACTGTTTTTT. Using reference TRBV7-2 and TRBJ1-4 for the parts outside the CDR3, the full variable domain is GAGVSQSPSNKVTEKGKDVELRCDPISGHTALYWYRQSLGQGLEFLIYFQGNSAPDKSGLPSDRFSAERTGGSVSTLTIQRTQQEDSAVYLCASRPGVGANEKLFFGSGTQLSVL.

This chain links TRBV6-1 with TRBJ1-5, with TRBD1 matching over 7 bases. In germline, CDR1 is MNHNS, CDR2 SASEGT. The CDR3 is 15 residues long. The ends lost 6 bases at V and 3 bases at J; junction bases unmatched: 8. CDR3 sequence reads: CASSPGQVDNQPQHF. CDR3 sequence (DNA): TGTGCCAGCAGCCCCGGACAGGTCGACAATCAGCCCCAGCATTTT.

The chain combines TRBV28 with TRBJ2-1; D might be TRBD1 (5 bases). The CDR3 is 12 residues long. Per the germline V gene, CDR1 is MDHEN and CDR2 is SYDVKM. V was clipped by 5 bases and J by 14 bases, with 16 bases between them. CDR3 loop: CASSLFRGREFF. CDR3 DNA: TGTGCCAGCAGTCTATTTAGGGGAAGGGAGTTCTTC.

The V call is TRBV7-8, the J call TRBJ2-7; 8 bases are a match to TRBD1. Germline V gene data show CDR1 as SGHVS and CDR2 as FQNEAQ. CDR3 length: 14 residues. With 4 bases clipped from V and 4 bases from J, the junction kept 6 bases outside the gene matches. CDR3 amino acids: CASSSTGVLYEQYF. The CDR3 nucleotides are TGTGCCAGCAGCTCGACAGGGGTTCTATACGAGCAGTACTTC.

This clonotype was recorded many times. This chain links TRBV3-1 with TRBJ2-7; TRBD2 matches 8 bases. V was clipped by 2 bases and J by 2 bases; unmatched bases: 5. CDR1 LGHDT and CDR2 YNNKEL come from the germline V gene (reference sequence). CDR3 length equals 15 residues. Here the CDR3 reads CASSQTSGSPYEQYF. DNA of the CDR3: TGTGCCAGCAGCCAAACCAGCGGGAGCCCCTACGAGCAGTACTTC.

The V call is TRBV6-1, the J call TRBJ2-7; 8 bases align to TRBD2. The CDR3 loop spans 14 amino acids. From germline, CDR1 is MNHNS and CDR2 SASEGT. Trimming took 5 bases from V and 4 from J; bases not matched to a gene: 7. CDR3 DNA sequence: TGTGCCAGCAGTAATGAGCGGGGGATATACGAGCAGTACTTC. This codes for CASSNERGIYEQYF.

There are many counts of this clonotype. V usage is TRBV4-1 and J usage is TRBJ1-6; D not certain. The CDR3 runs 15 residues. Germline assignment: CDR1 MGHRA and CDR2 YSYEKL. Trimming removed 3 bases at V and 5 bases at J, with 11 bases between. The CDR3 sequence: CASSHPGVDNSPLHF. The CDR3 DNA follows: TGCGCCAGCAGCCATCCGGGTGTGGATAATTCACCCCTCCACTTT.

The chain has TRBV20-1 and TRBJ2-4, with TRBD2 matching 7 bases. The CDR3 runs to 15 residues. Germline V gives CDR1 DFQATT, CDR2 SNEGSKA (reference sequence). Trimming at V came to 3 bases and at J to 1 base, leaving 6 bases not matched to a gene. The CDR3 loop reads CSASPAGEAKNIQYF. The CDR3 DNA follows: TGCAGTGCTAGTCCGGCGGGAGAGGCCAAAAACATTCAGTACTTC.

The chain links TRBV5-6 to TRBJ2-2; D is undetermined. Per the germline V gene, CDR1 is SGHDT and CDR2 is YYEEEE. Trimming stripped 4 bases from V and 4 bases from J, with 14 bases between. The CDR3 is 15 amino acids. In nucleotides, the CDR3 is TGTGCCAGCAGCCGAAGGGTCCTCAGCACCGGGGAGCTGTTTTTT. Translation gives CASSRRVLSTGELFF. Full variable domain (outside the CDR3, taken from reference TRBV5-6 and TRBJ2-2): DAGVTQSPTHLIKTRGQQVTLRCSPKSGHDTVSWYQQALGQGPQFIFQYYEEEERQRGNFPDRFSGHQFPNYSSELNVNALLLGDSALYLCASSRRVLSTGELFFGEGSRLTVL.

This clonotype was observed many times. The V call is TRBV7-9, the J call TRBJ1-1; 8 positions match TRBD1. The V segment lost 6 bases and the J segment 5 bases; nucleotides outside the gene matches: 8. Germline V gives CDR1 SEHNR, CDR2 FQNEAQ (reference sequence). The CDR3 extends over 14 amino acids. CDR3 nucleotides: TGTGCCAGCAGTCCCTCAGGGGGCCGGACTGAAGCTTTCTTT. This translates into CASSPSGGRTEAFF. The whole variable domain, remainder taken from reference TRBV7-9 and TRBJ1-1, is DTGVSQNPRHKITKRGQNVTFRCDPISEHNRLYWYRQTLGQGPEFLTYFQNEAQLEKSRLLSDRFSAERPKGSFSTLEIQRTEQGDSAMYLCASSPSGGRTEAFFGQGTRLTVV.

This chain joins TRBV9 and TRBJ2-7; 10 positions agree with TRBD2. Germline assignment: CDR1 SGDLS and CDR2 YYNGEE. The CDR3 length is 16 residues. V lost 0 bases and J lost 2; bases outside the gene matches: 5. Here the CDR3 reads CASSVGASGGPYEQYF. CDR3 coding DNA: TGTGCCAGCAGCGTAGGGGCTAGCGGGGGCCCCTACGAGCAGTACTTC.

This clonotype was found many times. The chain combines TRBV2 with TRBJ1-5, with a tentative D call TRBD1 (6 bases). There are 14 residues in the CDR3. Trimming took 6 bases from V and 3 from J, leaving 12 bases between them. Looked up from germline, CDR1 is SNHLY and CDR2 is FYNNEI. The CDR3 nucleotides are TGTGCCAGCAGAGATACAGGGTCCAATCAGCCCCAGCATTTT. Translating gives CASRDTGSNQPQHF.

The chain joins TRBV20-1 to TRBJ2-7, with D perhaps TRBD1 (6 bases). V was trimmed by 2 bases and J by 3 bases, leaving 14 bases between them. CDR3 size: 14 residues. Germline V gives CDR1 DFQATT, CDR2 SNEGSKA (reference sequence). The chain's CDR3 is CSARRGGNNYEQYF. CDR3 DNA sequence: TGCAGTGCTAGACGAGGGGGAAATAACTACGAGCAGTACTTC.

J is TRBJ2-1 and V is TRBV6-2 or TRBV6-3; D possibly corresponds to TRBD2 (5 bases). Trimming stripped 2 bases from V and 5 bases from J, with 7 bases between. Germline CDR1 MNHEY, CDR2 SVGEGT. The CDR3 sequence is 13 residues long. As DNA, the CDR3 is TGTGCCAGCAGTTACGAGCGGCACAATGAGCAGTTCTTC. Its translation is CASSYERHNEQFF.

This chain uses TRBV27 with TRBJ1-1; D gene unclear. This CDR3 has 13 residues. Deletions cut 6 bases from V and 3 bases from J, with 11 bases between. Looked up from germline, CDR1 is MNHEY and CDR2 is SMNVEV (reference sequence). CDR3 bases: TGTGCCAGCAGCCTAAGTTACGACACTGAAGCTTTCTTT. It translates to CASSLSYDTEAFF.

This clonotype has a handful of counts. This chain connects TRBV27 to TRBJ1-5; maybe TRBD1 (5 bases). The CDR3 has 14 residues. The germline V and J ends were trimmed by 2 bases and 6 bases, with 11 bases remaining between them. Germline V gene sequence: CDR1 MNHEY, CDR2 SMNVEV (reference sequence). CDR3 region: CASSLVGGSQPQHF. CDR3 coding DNA: TGTGCCAGCAGTTTAGTGGGGGGGAGTCAGCCCCAGCATTTT.